These 6 T cell receptor beta chains were all obtained from the same sample, sequenced in a study of PD-L1 blockade in urothelial cancer. Noted time point: pretreatment peripheral blood. TCRdb keeps only in-frame clones here, not all; method: immunoSEQ multiplex PCR. Of tens of thousands of clones in the sample, roughly 84% are singletons; the top ten hold 15% to 19%. Sequenced here: PBMCs, sampled around atezolizumab (anti-PD-L1) treatment. Source of these receptors: a man aged 55-75 years with urothelial cancer.

By proportion, this clone is medium-sized. J is TRBJ1-5 and V is TRBV4-2; D remains ambiguous. V lost 0 bases, J lost 3 bases, and 12 bases lay in between. The CDR3 spans 16 residues. Germline-derived CDR1 and CDR2 are LGHNA and YNFKEQ. The CDR3 nucleotides are TGTGCCAGCAGCCAAGAGACCCAGGCCTTCAATCAGCCCCAGCATTTT. Translated, it gives CASSQETQAFNQPQHF.

This clone appeared once. V usage is TRBV5-6 and J usage is TRBJ2-2; TRBD1 might be the D (5 bases). With 3 bases removed from V and 7 bases from J, the gap between germline ends came to 7 bases. Germline CDR1 reads SGHDT; CDR2 reads YYEEEE. The CDR3 totals 12 residues. This chain's CDR3 is CASSSQVGELFF. The DNA for the CDR3 is TGTGCCAGCAGCTCACAGGTCGGGGAGCTGTTTTTT.

This chain links TRBV19 with TRBJ2-5; 8 bases fit TRBD2. This CDR3 has 16 amino acids. Germline trimming cut 1 base from V and 5 bases from J; bases unmatched to any gene: 9. In germline, CDR1 is LNHDA, CDR2 SQIVND (reference sequence). The CDR3 coding sequence is TGTGCCAGTAGTATAGTAGAGCGGGAGACAAAGGAGACCCAGTACTTC. This encodes CASSIVERETKETQYF. The full variable domain, completed using reference TRBV19 and TRBJ2-5, is DGGITQSPKYLFRKEGQNVTLSCEQNLNHDAMYWYRQDPGQGLRLIYYSQIVNDFQKGDIAEGYSVSREKKESFPLTVTSAQKNPTAFYLCASSIVERETKETQYFGPGTRLLVL.

The V and J genes are TRBV29-1 and TRBJ1-2, with 7 bases matching TRBD1. This CDR3 is 13 amino acids long. Germline values: CDR1 SQVTM, CDR2 ANQGSEA. The V gene end was trimmed by 7 bases and the J gene end by 3 bases; junction bases not matched to a gene: 8. The CDR3 DNA reads as TGCAGCGGCCAGACAGGGTATGACTATGGCTACACCTTC. Protein product: CSGQTGYDYGYTF.

DNA for the CDR3: TGTGCCAGCAGCCGGTTGACAGGACGCACAGATACGCAGTATTTT. This translates into CASSRLTGRTDTQYF. The rearrangement joins TRBV13 to TRBJ2-3; TRBD1 is a possible D gene (6 bases). The CDR3 totals 15 residues. Per germline, CDR1 PRHDT and CDR2 FYEKMQ (reference sequence). V was pared by 5 bases and J by 1 base, with 13 bases between.

The chain joins TRBV19 to TRBJ2-6, with TRBD1 matching over 7 bases. Germline V lookup: CDR1 LNHDA, CDR2 SQIVND (reference sequence). With 6 bases clipped from V and 0 bases from J, the junction kept 8 bases outside the gene matches. This CDR3 comprises 17 residues. Here the CDR3 reads CASSRDRQNSGANVLTF. CDR3 DNA: TGTGCCAGTAGCCGGGACAGACAAAACTCTGGGGCCAACGTCCTGACTTTC.